The T cell receptor beta chain described here comes from a study of blood T cell repertoires in COVID-19. Clones were read by immunoSEQ multiplex PCR, and TCRdb kept only the in-frame ones, dropping some. The sample comprises around 200,000 clones, around 84% of which are singletons, and roughly 2.5% rests with the top ten. Germline CDR1 MDHEN, CDR2 SYDVKM. The V segment lost 5 bases and the J segment 4 bases; nucleotides outside the gene matches: 5. The CDR3 is 15 amino acids. The J gene is TRBJ1-4, the V gene TRBV28, with 9 bases aligning to TRBD1. Sequencing used peripheral blood. The TCR originated in a middle-aged man with active or convalescent COVID-19. Written as DNA, the CDR3 is TGTGCCAGCAGTCCCGGGACAGGGTATAATGAAAAACTGTTTTTT. Residues: CASSPGTGYNEKLFF.